This is a list of T cell receptor beta chains from one sample in a study of cytomegalovirus exposure and HLA in healthy donors. Produced via immunoSEQ multiplex PCR; TCRdb's table is partial and in-frame only. The data show 150,000 to 200,000 clones, 75% to 90% seen once. Sequenced: PBMCs. The receptors stem from a woman younger than 35 in good health and CMV-seronegative. Each CDR3 is given with its conserved first and last residue. A D gene is named only where the DNA matches it firmly. The size field is filled for only some rows; it gives once, few, many or a size class.

v_call,j_call,d_call,clone_size,cdr3_nt,cdr3_aa
TRBV11-2,TRBJ2-5,-,-,TGTGCCAGCAGCTTTGCAGGGGAAGAGACCCAGTACTTC,CASSFAGEETQYF
TRBV7-9,TRBJ2-5,-,once,TGTGCCAGCAGCCCTCGACAGGCCACCGTCTCAGAGACCCAGTACTTC,CASSPRQATVSETQYF
TRBV29-1,TRBJ2-5,TRBD1,-,TGCAGCGTTGAACTATCCGGGACAGGCGGGGAAGAGCGGTACTTC,CSVELSGTGGEERYF
TRBV25-1,TRBJ1-5,-,once,TGTGCCAGCAGTGAGGGAGGATACAATCAGCCCCAGCATTTT,CASSEGGYNQPQHF
TRBV5-6,TRBJ2-5,-,-,TGTGCCAGCAGCTCTGTCGGGAACCAAGAGACCCAGTACTTC,CASSSVGNQETQYF
TRBV4-2,TRBJ1-3,-,-,TGTGCCAGCAGCCAAGAGGACAGAGGAAACACCATATATTTT,CASSQEDRGNTIYF
TRBV5-4,TRBJ1-3,-,once,TGTGCCAGCAGCTTGGGGGCCTCTGGAAACACCATATATTTT,CASSLGASGNTIYF
TRBV4-1,TRBJ2-1,-,-,TGCGCCAGCAGCCCCTCCGGGAGTTACTCCTACAATGAGCAGTTCTTC,CASSPSGSYSYNEQFF
TRBV28,TRBJ2-7,TRBD2,-,TGTGCCAGCAAGGATTGGGCGGGAGGCGTCGAGCAGTACTTC,CASKDWAGGVEQYF
TRBV18,TRBJ2-5,TRBD1,-,TGTGCCAGCTCACCGGGACAGGCGCTAGAGACCCAGTACTTC,CASSPGQALETQYF
TRBV2,TRBJ1-5,-,-,TGTGCCAGCAGTGAATTGGAGGGGGGGCAGCCCCAGCATTTT,CASSELEGGQPQHF